This T cell receptor (beta chain) was retrieved from a study of regulatory T cells in long-lasting Graves disease. The CDR3 sequence is 16 residues long. Trimming cost V 5 bases and J 1 base, with 17 bases left between them. Looked up from germline, CDR1 is LNHDA and CDR2 is SQIVND (reference sequence). The sample's time point: persistent/refractory GD, antithyroid drugs over 5 years with positive TRAb. Preparation of the TCR library used RNA extracted from PBMCs. Both iRepertoire HTBI primers and Arm-PCR of CDR3 regions were used to build the TCR beta libraries. TCRdb re-derived calls from the multiplex PCR reads in MiXCR, one entry per CDR3 protein. The sample has about 660,000 distinct CDR3 sequences; 30% are singletons.

The sequences come from peripheral blood mononuclear cells (PBMCs), collected when the disease was refractory, from a patient treated with antithyroid drugs. This clonotype was sampled from a female donor with Graves disease. This chain uses TRBV19 with TRBJ1-1; D ambiguous. This CDR3 reads CASSWVGPGTNTEAFF. In nucleotides, the CDR3 is TGTGCCAGTAGTTGGGTAGGTCCAGGCACGAACACTGAAGCTTTCTTT.